One TCR beta chain is described in this entry. Its antigen specificity is not known. The junction shows a germline mismatch at one end, possibly a read error. Library creation used multiplex PCR. The listed sequencing device is Illumina HiSeq 2500. TCRbeta libraries were constructed through three rounds of nested PCR with primers (Table S4) according to protocols modified from ARM-PCR. PCR products of 200-500 bp were gel-excised and purified with the QIAquick gel extraction kit before sequencing. As for the authors' bioinformatics: Reads were cleaned using Trimmomatic, were merged into complete CDR3 sequences using FLASH, and were assigned to V(D)J germline segments using MiTCR. Clonal diversity was computed as the inverse Simpson's index with VDJtools. Productive reads were defined as in-frame sequences without a premature stop codon. TCRdb applied fastp at Q25 and MiXCR to the public reads, then kept only in-frame beta chains. Duplicate CDR3 protein sequences are folded into a single record with the most common DNA and genes. V and J calls and clone size were set by TCRdb, not the authors. Recorded for this sample are approximately 75,000 distinct CDR3 sequences; around 77% of them occurred a single time. The ten largest clones represent roughly 12% of the sample.

The sample originates from a study of tumor and adjacent non-tumor tissue in lung cancer (dated 2018 in TCRdb). With respect to the entire study: By cancer type, the cohort comprised around 11 adenocarcinoma patients, 2 squamous cell carcinoma patients and 1 small cell lung cancer patient. TCRbeta CDR3 sequencing was performed on 25 to 30 paired specimens, with one tumor sample and one normal lung sample collected per patient. Ages among the roughly 15 patients ranged from roughly 31 to 76 years, there were around ten men and 5 women, and disease was at TNM stage I to III. Bulk TCRbeta repertoires were compared between lung tumor tissue and matched distant non-tumor lung tissue obtained from 15 or so lung cancer patients. A total of 95 million to 150 million productive TCRbeta reads were generated by sequencing, corresponding to an average of around 4 million reads per sample.

RNA was extracted from bulk unsorted tissue and checked for quality with a NanoDrop ND-1000 and an Agilent 2100. The donors were newly diagnosed lung cancer patients admitted for thoracic surgery in China from August to November 2014 who had not received prior chemotherapy. Patients who had received previous radiotherapy or chemotherapy, or who had another concurrent cancer, were excluded from the study. Surgical tissue pieces of about 1-2.3 cm3 were preserved in RNAlater solution and stored at -80 °C until use. General study outcomes and caveats: TCR diversity (inverse Simpson) was significantly higher in tumor than in normal lung tissue (roughly 390 vs 170, P = 0.0075, Mann-Whitney U test). Younger patients had significantly higher TCR diversity, and higher tumor TCR diversity was associated with shorter overall and disease-free survival. Only about 15 patients were included in the cohort, and the need for larger samples and more detailed clinical data was noted by the authors. Because peripheral blood was not sequenced, blood TCRbeta repertoires in the lung cancer patients of the study were not examined. The top 100 clones made up a significantly larger cumulative share of the repertoire in normal lung than in tumor tissue. The methods do not name the sequencing platform or mention unique molecular identifiers.

The germline V gene specifies MGHRA as CDR1 and YSYEKL as CDR2. From the cysteine through the phenylalanine, the CDR3 covers 19 amino acids. Of all the DNA, just the CDR3 is kept, 57 bases in frame from base 1. This chain is built from TRBV4-1 and TRBJ1-5; TRBD1 fits 9 bases in the junction. Sequencing was done on a sample of lung tumor tissue. This TCR came from a woman in her fifties or sixties with non-small cell lung cancer. The DNA sequence is TGCACCAGCAGCCAAGATGTGGGCACAGGGGGCAGGGGCAATCAGCCCCAGCATTTT. Translated, this is CTSSQDVGTGGRGNQPQHF.